The rows below give T cell receptor beta chains drawn from one sample of a study of T-cell memory formation after mild COVID-19. MiXCR, applied by TCRdb to the 5' RACE reads, yields one record per CDR3 protein. The sample has around 470,000 distinct CDR3 sequences, roughly 20% seen once. Sequenced material: PBMCs or a T cell subset sorted from them (not recorded which). Source of these receptors: an adult woman who had mild COVID-19 (a few samples of this study predate the infection). Cell type and time point are not known. Both conserved end residues are part of each CDR3. The order of the fields is J gene, V gene, CDR3 protein.

j_call: TRBJ1-5
v_call: TRBV24-1
cdr3_aa: CATSGSNGNQPQHF

j_call: TRBJ2-3
v_call: TRBV24-1
cdr3_aa: CATSDSGTSGPSTDTQYF

j_call: TRBJ2-2
v_call: TRBV24-1
cdr3_aa: CATSDFQNTGELFF

j_call: TRBJ1-4
v_call: TRBV5-1
cdr3_aa: CASSLEFGTGFGEKLFF

j_call: TRBJ1-2
v_call: TRBV7-9
cdr3_aa: CASSLVQPNSGYTF

j_call: TRBJ2-3
v_call: TRBV20-1
cdr3_aa: CSARDLASGKVGDTQYF

j_call: TRBJ1-3
v_call: TRBV28
cdr3_aa: CASSLYRAGNTIYF

j_call: TRBJ2-7
v_call: TRBV5-1
cdr3_aa: CASSAGQGATYEQYF

j_call: TRBJ2-7
v_call: TRBV7-9
cdr3_aa: CASSQKVVEQYF

j_call: TRBJ1-2
v_call: TRBV28
cdr3_aa: CASSSSKRTGGYTF

j_call: TRBJ2-3
v_call: TRBV2
cdr3_aa: CASSRESVSTDTQYF

j_call: TRBJ2-1
v_call: TRBV7-9
cdr3_aa: CASSSTGTGGSYNEQFF

j_call: TRBJ1-5
v_call: TRBV27
cdr3_aa: CASSLRQPQHF

j_call: TRBJ1-1
v_call: TRBV5-1
cdr3_aa: CASSLDLRGKNTEAFF

j_call: TRBJ2-7
v_call: TRBV5-4
cdr3_aa: CASSPQQGATSEQYF

j_call: TRBJ2-7
v_call: TRBV3-1
cdr3_aa: CASSGPPLYEQYF

j_call: TRBJ2-2
v_call: TRBV14
cdr3_aa: CASSQVVENTGELFF

j_call: TRBJ1-2
v_call: TRBV5-5
cdr3_aa: CASSLVPGEGGYTF

j_call: TRBJ1-1
v_call: TRBV20-1
cdr3_aa: CSAGRDWGSPRMTEAFF

j_call: TRBJ2-3
v_call: TRBV5-5
cdr3_aa: CASSPRDRDSTDTQYF

j_call: TRBJ1-1
v_call: TRBV6-6
cdr3_aa: CASTLVGNTEAFF

j_call: TRBJ1-5
v_call: TRBV18
cdr3_aa: CASRDGDQPQHF

j_call: TRBJ2-1
v_call: TRBV5-1
cdr3_aa: CASSGETGNEQFF

j_call: TRBJ1-4
v_call: TRBV7-9
cdr3_aa: CASSLGKKGRGQTTNEKLFF

j_call: TRBJ2-7
v_call: TRBV2
cdr3_aa: CASRGWARDYEQYF

j_call: TRBJ1-6
v_call: TRBV20-1
cdr3_aa: CSASSGSLDGPSPLHF

j_call: TRBJ2-3
v_call: TRBV10-3
cdr3_aa: CAISDPGQFTDTQYF

j_call: TRBJ2-7
v_call: TRBV6-2/TRBV6-3
cdr3_aa: CASSYGSSAYGQYF

j_call: TRBJ2-4
v_call: TRBV12-3/TRBV12-4
cdr3_aa: CASSWGDSTKNIQYF

j_call: TRBJ2-1
v_call: TRBV7-8
cdr3_aa: CASGRGESYNEQFF

j_call: TRBJ2-7
v_call: TRBV7-8
cdr3_aa: CASSLVSGREQYF

j_call: TRBJ2-1
v_call: TRBV29-1
cdr3_aa: CSVEDYNEQFF

j_call: TRBJ2-7
v_call: TRBV4-2
cdr3_aa: CASSQKEGTGAHEQYF

j_call: TRBJ2-7
v_call: TRBV7-8
cdr3_aa: CASSFLGTGGTYEQYF

j_call: TRBJ2-3
v_call: TRBV4-1
cdr3_aa: CASSQDLAEQYF

j_call: TRBJ1-1
v_call: TRBV7-2
cdr3_aa: CASSHDRVGTEAFF

j_call: TRBJ1-2
v_call: TRBV2
cdr3_aa: CASRLSSYGYTF

j_call: TRBJ2-1
v_call: TRBV9
cdr3_aa: CASSGPSGGYNEQFF

j_call: TRBJ1-2
v_call: TRBV15
cdr3_aa: CATSRGGRQDYGYTF